This T cell receptor beta chain is from a study of molecular identifiers for immune sequencing clone quantification. General study points: For highly expanded clones, sizes could be underestimated when identical TCR molecules share a barcode.

Previously published methods and listed TCR primers were used for the bulk TCR libraries. Each CDR3 protein gets one entry after TCRdb re-called the PCR reads with MiXCR. This table has a few hundred thousand distinct CDR3 sequences, about 21% appearing once. When naive CD8 T cells were sorted, they were gated as CD8+CD4-CCR7+CD45RA+. Trimming pared 1 base from V and 1 base from J, leaving 13 bases between. Germline V CDR1 and CDR2: SGHNT, YENEEA. The CDR3 contains 17 residues. As to this clonotype: Antigen: not known.

The sample comprised naive CD8+ T cells from blood, with Jurkat cell RNA spiked in. The sample's subset: FACS-sorted CD8+CD4-CCR7+CD45RA+ naive T cells. This sequence was found in a human donor in good health. Some libraries in this study had Jurkat cell RNA spiked in. The chain combines TRBV11-3 with TRBJ2-2; D is perhaps TRBD2 (7 bases). The CDR3 sequence is CASSLGSGGLNTGELFF. The CDR3 bases are TGTGCCAGCAGCTTAGGGTCCGGGGGGCTGAACACCGGGGAGCTGTTTTTT.